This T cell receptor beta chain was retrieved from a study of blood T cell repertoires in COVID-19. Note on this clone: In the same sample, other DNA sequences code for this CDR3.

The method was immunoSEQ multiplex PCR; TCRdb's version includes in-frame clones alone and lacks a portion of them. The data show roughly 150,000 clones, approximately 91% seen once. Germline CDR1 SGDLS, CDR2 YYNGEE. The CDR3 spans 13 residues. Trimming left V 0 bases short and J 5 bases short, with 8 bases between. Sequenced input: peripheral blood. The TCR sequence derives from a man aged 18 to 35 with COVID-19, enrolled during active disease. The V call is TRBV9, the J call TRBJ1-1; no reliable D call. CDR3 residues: CASSVGSGTEAFF. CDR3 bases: TGTGCCAGCAGCGTAGGCTCGGGAACTGAAGCTTTCTTT.